This is a list of T cell receptor beta chains from one sample in a study of T cells in Graves' hyperthyroidism and ophthalmopathy. Via MiXCR, TCRdb re-called the multiplex PCR reads, giving one row per CDR3 protein. The table includes approximately 350,000 distinct CDR3 sequences, roughly 15% detected once. The sample comprised blood. These receptor sequences come from a woman aged 60-70 years with Graves' ophthalmopathy. The CDR3 runs from the conserved cysteine through the conserved F or W. A D gene is named only where the DNA matches it firmly. Size is stated for part of the rows, as once, few or many counts, or as a class when the clone is expanded.

TRBJ2-5	many	TRBV7-3	TRBD2	TGTGCCAGCAGTTCCAGCGGGAGGGCCGGTGAGACCCAGTACTTC	CASSSSGRAGETQYF
TRBJ2-1	many	TRBV30	-	TGTGCCTGCGGGGGGCAGGATTGGAATGAGCAGTTCTTC	CACGGQDWNEQFF
TRBJ2-1	few	TRBV7-9	-	TGTGCCAGCAGCTTAGGGGGAGGGGGGAATGAGCAGTTCTTC	CASSLGGGGNEQFF
TRBJ2-3	many	TRBV28	-	TGTGCCAGCAGTTTACCTCTAGGAGGCACAGATACGCAGTATTTT	CASSLPLGGTDTQYF
TRBJ1-5	many	TRBV27	-	TGTGCCAGCAGTTCCAGGGTAGACCTAAATCAGCCCCAGCATTTT	CASSSRVDLNQPQHF
TRBJ1-1	-	TRBV20-1	-	TGCAGTGCTAGAGATGAGGGGGGGAGGACTGAAGCTTTCTTT	CSARDEGGRTEAFF
TRBJ1-2	many	TRBV2	-	TGTGCCAGCAGTGAACTCGTGACGGACTTTGGCTACACCTTC	CASSELVTDFGYTF
TRBJ1-5	many	TRBV20-1	-	TGCAGTGCCAAACTTGGCAATCAGCCCCAGCATTTT	CSAKLGNQPQHF
TRBJ2-6	-	TRBV28	-	TGTGCCAGCAGCCAAGGGGGAGCTGGGGCCAACGTCCTGACTTTC	CASSQGGAGANVLTF
TRBJ2-1	few	TRBV5-1	-	TGCGCCAGCAGCCCAGCCGTGGGGTATGCCTACGAGCAGTTCTTC	CASSPAVGYAYEQFF
TRBJ1-5	-	TRBV30	-	TGTGCCTGGAGTCCAGGACAGAGGTCTCTTTATAGCAATCAGCCCCAGCATTTT	CAWSPGQRSLYSNQPQHF
TRBJ2-2	many	TRBV9	TRBD2	TGTGCCAGCAGCGTAGGGGGTAGCGGGAGGTCCACGGAGCTGTTTTTT	CASSVGGSGRSTELFF
TRBJ2-1	many	TRBV7-9	-	TGTGCCAGCAGCAACAGACCCGGTGAGCAGTTCTTC	CASSNRPGEQFF
TRBJ2-2	-	TRBV6-1	TRBD2	TGTGCCAGCAGTTCCGGGGGGTACCTGACTAGCGGGAGGGGAAGAGGGGAGCTGTTTTTT	CASSSGGYLTSGRGRGELFF
TRBJ2-1	many	TRBV3-1	TRBD2	TGTGCCAGCAGCCCCGGGACTAGCGGGAGGCATTTCTCCCAGTTCTTC	CASSPGTSGRHFSQFF
TRBJ2-3	many	TRBV6-5	-	TGTGCCAGCAGTTACAGGGGGAGCCGCACAGATACGCAGTATTTT	CASSYRGSRTDTQYF
TRBJ1-1	-	TRBV18	TRBD1	TGTGCCAGCTCACCACGACTGACAGGGGGAATGAACACTGAAGCTTTCTTT	CASSPRLTGGMNTEAFF
TRBJ2-2	many	TRBV4-1	-	TGCGCCAGCAGCGAAGGGAGTAGGGCCGGGGAGCTGTTTTTT	CASSEGSRAGELFF
TRBJ1-1	few	TRBV20-1	-	TGCAGTGCCGCCGACAGCATGAACACTGAAGCTTTCTTT	CSAADSMNTEAFF
TRBJ1-1	many	TRBV13	-	TGTGCCAGCAGCATTTACGGAGGGGTGGACACTGAAGCTTTCTTT	CASSIYGGVDTEAFF
TRBJ1-1	-	TRBV4-2	-	TGTGCCAGCAGCCAAGTGACAGGCCTGAGAGCTTTCTTT	CASSQVTGLRAFF
TRBJ2-1	many	TRBV3-1	TRBD2	TGTGCCAGCAGCCGCGGGACTAGCGGGAGCTATGAGCAGTTCTTC	CASSRGTSGSYEQFF
TRBJ2-1	many	TRBV20-1	-	TGCAGTGCTAGACCCGCTCGGGATCTCTCCTACAATGAGCAGTTCTTC	CSARPARDLSYNEQFF
TRBJ2-5	many	TRBV7-8	TRBD2	TGTGCCAGCAGCATGAGCGGGAGCGGGGAGACCCAGTACTTC	CASSMSGSGETQYF
TRBJ1-3	-	TRBV19	-	TGTGCCAGTAGTTCCCTCCCGGGGGACGGAAACACCATATATTTT	CASSSLPGDGNTIYF
TRBJ2-3	many	TRBV2	TRBD2	TGTGCCAGCAGTGACTCACGGGGAGGGGGCACAGATACGCAGTATTTT	CASSDSRGGGTDTQYF
TRBJ2-5	many	TRBV9	TRBD1	TGTGCCAGCAGCGCCACCGGGACAGGGGCAGAGACCCAGTACTTC	CASSATGTGAETQYF
TRBJ2-1	many	TRBV12-3/TRBV12-4	-	TGTGCCAGCAGTTCGAAAGGGACGGGAAGCTCCTACAATGAGCAGTTCTTC	CASSSKGTGSSYNEQFF
TRBJ1-1	many	TRBV30	-	TGTGCCTGGTCTAAACAGTCAACGAACACTGAAGCTTTCTTT	CAWSKQSTNTEAFF
TRBJ1-1	many	TRBV11-2	-	TGTGCCAGCAGCTTAGCCCTACAGGGAAAGTTTGAAGCTTTCTTT	CASSLALQGKFEAFF
TRBJ1-1	many	TRBV28	-	TGTGCCAGCAGTTTCGCCCCTGGGCAGAACACTGAAGCTTTCTTT	CASSFAPGQNTEAFF
TRBJ1-1	many	TRBV18	-	TGTGCCAGCTCCGGGAGGAACACTGAAGCTTTCTTT	CASSGRNTEAFF
TRBJ1-1	-	TRBV20-1	-	TGCAGTGCTAACACCCGAGCAGGAGCGGGGGACACTGAAGCTTTCTTT	CSANTRAGAGDTEAFF
TRBJ1-4	many	TRBV5-8	TRBD1	TGTGCCAGCAGCTGGGCGACAGGGGGAAGTGAAAAACTGTTTTTT	CASSWATGGSEKLFF
TRBJ1-1	-	TRBV7-2	-	TGTGCCAGCAGCGTTACAGACTCTGAAGCTTTCTTT	CASSVTDSEAFF
TRBJ2-2	many	TRBV20-1	-	TGCAGTGCTATTACCGACGGGACTCGAGGAGGCGGGGAGCTGTTTTTT	CSAITDGTRGGGELFF
TRBJ2-7	many	TRBV7-9	-	TGTGCCAGCAGCACGGGGGCCACGAGGTACGAGCAGTACTTC	CASSTGATRYEQYF
TRBJ2-2	-	TRBV24-1	TRBD2	TGTGCCACCAGTGACTGGACTAGCGGGAGGTCCGGGGAGCTGTTTTTT	CATSDWTSGRSGELFF
TRBJ2-3	many	TRBV18	-	TGTGCCAGCTCACCACCGTCCGGAGATACGCAGTATTTT	CASSPPSGDTQYF
TRBJ2-5	many	TRBV10-3	-	TGTGCCATCAGTGAGCCGGAAGAGACCCAGTACTTC	CAISEPEETQYF